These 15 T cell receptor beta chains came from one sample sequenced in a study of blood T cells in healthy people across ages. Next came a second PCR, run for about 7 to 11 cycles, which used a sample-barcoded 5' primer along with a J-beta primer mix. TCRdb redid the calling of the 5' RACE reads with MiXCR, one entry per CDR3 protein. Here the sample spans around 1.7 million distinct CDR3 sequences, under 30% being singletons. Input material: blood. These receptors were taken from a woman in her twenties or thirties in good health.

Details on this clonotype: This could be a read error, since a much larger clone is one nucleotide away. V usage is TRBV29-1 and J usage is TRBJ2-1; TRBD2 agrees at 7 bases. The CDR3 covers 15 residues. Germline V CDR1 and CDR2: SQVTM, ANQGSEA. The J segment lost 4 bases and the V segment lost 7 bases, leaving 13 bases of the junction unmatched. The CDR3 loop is CSAGGVGGSYNEQFF. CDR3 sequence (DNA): TGCAGCGCGGGGGGAGTAGGCGGGTCATACAATGAGCAGTTCTTC.

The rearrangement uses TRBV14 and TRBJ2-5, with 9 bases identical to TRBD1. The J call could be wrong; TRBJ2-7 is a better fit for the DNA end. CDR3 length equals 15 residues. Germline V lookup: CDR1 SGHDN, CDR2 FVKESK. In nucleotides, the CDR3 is TGTGCCAGCAGCCGAGGGACAGGGATCGACTACGAGCAGTACTTC. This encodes CASSRGTGIDYEQYF.

The CDR3 nucleotides are TGTGCCAGCAGCTTAGTCCATACAGGGGGTCAGACCCAGTACTTC. Translating gives CASSLVHTGGQTQYF. This rearrangement joins TRBV11-2 to TRBJ2-5; TRBD1 matches 8 bases. CDR1 SGHAT and CDR2 FQNNGV come from the germline V gene. The CDR3 has 15 residues. After removal of 1 base from V and 6 bases from J, the junction contained 7 bases not matched to a gene.

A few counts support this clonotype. The CDR3: CASSERGALTDTQYF. The CDR3 coding sequence is TGTGCCAGCAGTGAGCGGGGGGCCCTCACAGATACGCAGTATTTT. The chain recombines TRBV28 with TRBJ2-3; TRBD2 agrees at 9 bases. V trimming: 5 bases; J trimming: 2 bases; junction bases outside the gene matches: 5. CDR1 and CDR2 (germline): MDHEN, SYDVKM. This CDR3 is built from 15 residues.

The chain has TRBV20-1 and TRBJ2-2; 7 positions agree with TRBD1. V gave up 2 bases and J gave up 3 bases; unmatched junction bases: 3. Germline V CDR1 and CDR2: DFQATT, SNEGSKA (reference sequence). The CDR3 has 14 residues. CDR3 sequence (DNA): TGCAGTGCTAGAAGGGACAGCTACACCGGGGAGCTGTTTTTT. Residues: CSARRDSYTGELFF.

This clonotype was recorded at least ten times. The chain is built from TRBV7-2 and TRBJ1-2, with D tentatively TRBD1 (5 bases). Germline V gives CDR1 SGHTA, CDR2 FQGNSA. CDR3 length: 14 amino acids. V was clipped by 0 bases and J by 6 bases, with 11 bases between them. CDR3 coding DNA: TGTGCCAGCAGCTTAGCGGTGGGGGGTGATGGCTACACCTTC. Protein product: CASSLAVGGDGYTF. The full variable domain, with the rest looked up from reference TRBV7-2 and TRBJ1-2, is GAGVSQSPSNKVTEKGKDVELRCDPISGHTALYWYRQSLGQGLEFLIYFQGNSAPDKSGLPSDRFSAERTGGSVSTLTIQRTQQEDSAVYLCASSLAVGGDGYTFGSGTRLTVV.

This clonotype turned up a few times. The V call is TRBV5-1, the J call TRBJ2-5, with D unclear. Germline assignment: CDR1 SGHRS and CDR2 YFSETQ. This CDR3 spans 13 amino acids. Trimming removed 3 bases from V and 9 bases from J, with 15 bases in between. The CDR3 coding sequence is TGCGCCAGCAGCTCGGAGCTAGAGGCGGCCCAGTACTTC. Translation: CASSSELEAAQYF.

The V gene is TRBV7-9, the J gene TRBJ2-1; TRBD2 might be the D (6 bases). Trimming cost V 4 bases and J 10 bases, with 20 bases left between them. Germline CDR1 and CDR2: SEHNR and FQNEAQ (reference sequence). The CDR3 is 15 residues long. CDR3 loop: CASSSLVGRRREQFF. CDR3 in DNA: TGTGCCAGCAGCTCCTTAGTCGGGAGAAGGAGGGAGCAGTTCTTC. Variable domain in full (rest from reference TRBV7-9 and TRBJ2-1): DTGVSQNPRHKITKRGQNVTFRCDPISEHNRLYWYRQTLGQGPEFLTYFQNEAQLEKSRLLSDRFSAERPKGSFSTLEIQRTEQGDSAMYLCASSSLVGRRREQFFGPGTRLTVL.

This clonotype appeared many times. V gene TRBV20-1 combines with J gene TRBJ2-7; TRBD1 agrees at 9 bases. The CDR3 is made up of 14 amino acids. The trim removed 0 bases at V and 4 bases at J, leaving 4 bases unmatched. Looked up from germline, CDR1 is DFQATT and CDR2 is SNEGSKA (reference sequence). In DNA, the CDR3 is TGCAGTGCTAGAGATCTGGGACAGGGTTACGAGCAGTACTTC. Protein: CSARDLGQGYEQYF.

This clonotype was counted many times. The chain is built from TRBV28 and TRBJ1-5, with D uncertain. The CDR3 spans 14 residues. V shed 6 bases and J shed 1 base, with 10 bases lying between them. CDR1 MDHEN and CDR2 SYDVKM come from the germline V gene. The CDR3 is CASRAVGSNQPQHF. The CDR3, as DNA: TGTGCCAGCAGGGCTGTCGGGAGCAATCAGCCCCAGCATTTT.

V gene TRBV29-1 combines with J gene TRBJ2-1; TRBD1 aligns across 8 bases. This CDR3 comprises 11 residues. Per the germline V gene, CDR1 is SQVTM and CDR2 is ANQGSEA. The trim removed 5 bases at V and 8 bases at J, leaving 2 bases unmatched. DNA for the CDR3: TGCAGCGTTCACAGGGGGGATGAGCAGTTCTTC. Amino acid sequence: CSVHRGDEQFF.

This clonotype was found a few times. The CDR3 bases are TGTGCCAGCAGTCAAACTAGCCCGGGGGATACGCAGTATTTT. Protein sequence: CASSQTSPGDTQYF. The chain joins TRBV7-2 to TRBJ2-3; tentatively, D is TRBD2 (6 bases). Germline CDR1 and CDR2: SGHTA and FQGNSA. The V and J ends lost 6 bases and 6 bases respectively, with 16 bases between them. The CDR3 totals 14 residues. The whole variable domain, filled in from reference TRBV7-2 and TRBJ2-3, reads GAGVSQSPSNKVTEKGKDVELRCDPISGHTALYWYRQSLGQGLEFLIYFQGNSAPDKSGLPSDRFSAERTGGSVSTLTIQRTQQEDSAVYLCASSQTSPGDTQYFGPGTRLTVL.

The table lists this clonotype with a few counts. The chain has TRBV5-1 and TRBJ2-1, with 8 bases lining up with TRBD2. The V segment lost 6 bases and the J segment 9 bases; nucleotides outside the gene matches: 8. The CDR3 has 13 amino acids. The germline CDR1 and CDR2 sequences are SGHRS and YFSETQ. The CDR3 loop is CASTREGRREQFF. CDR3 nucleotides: TGCGCCAGCACACGGGAGGGCCGTCGTGAGCAGTTCTTC.

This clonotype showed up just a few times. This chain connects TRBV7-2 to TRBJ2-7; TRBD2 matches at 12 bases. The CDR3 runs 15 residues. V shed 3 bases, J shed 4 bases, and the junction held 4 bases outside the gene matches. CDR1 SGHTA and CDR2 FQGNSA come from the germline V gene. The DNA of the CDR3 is TGTGCCAGCAGCTTCGGGACTAGCGGGTTTTACGAGCAGTACTTC. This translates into CASSFGTSGFYEQYF.

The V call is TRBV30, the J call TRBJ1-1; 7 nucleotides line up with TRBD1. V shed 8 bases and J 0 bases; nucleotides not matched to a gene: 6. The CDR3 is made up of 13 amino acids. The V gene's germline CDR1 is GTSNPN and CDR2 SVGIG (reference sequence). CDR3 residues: CARQGIVNTEAFF. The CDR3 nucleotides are TGTGCCCGACAGGGAATAGTGAACACTGAAGCTTTCTTT.